This T cell receptor (delta chain) was documented in a study of γδ T cells in repeated Plasmodium falciparum infection listed by TCRdb under 2021. In terms of the full investigation: The natural-infection arm enrolled Malian children exposed to intense seasonal malaria transmission, compared against age and gender matched Australian children. Four controlled human malaria infections were administered to about 5 malaria-naive U.S. adults over around 620 days by bites from P. falciparum NF54-infected Anopheles stephensi mosquitoes. Malian gammadelta TCR repertoires were analysed cross-sectionally in periods with no transmission and longitudinally across episodes of acute febrile malaria. Samples were collected from controlled-infection subjects at baseline, immediately before selected infections, and 21 days after each infection. Using both natural infection in Mali and controlled human malaria infection, the study looked at the way repeated Plasmodium falciparum infection shapes the human gammadelta T cell repertoire. Study-wide findings and limitations: Because the controlled-infection cohort was small, analysis of inter-individual variability in gammadelta T cell responses was limited. A highly stable polyclonal repertoire over time and infection, with many inter-individual overlapping TCRgamma sequences, was shown by Vgamma9/Vdelta2+ TCR repertoires. Vdelta2-negative gammadelta TCR repertoires from Malian children appeared more clonally expanded, less diverse and less shared than those of Australian children. The Malian cohort was drawn from a small rural village made up mostly of one ethnic group, which limits generalizability. In Vdelta2-negative gammadelta TCR repertoires, which were largely Vdelta1+, repeated controlled infections appeared to drive waves of new clonotype selection.

CDR1 TSWWSYY and CDR2 QGS were looked up in the germline V gene. V is reduced by 5 bases and J by 0 bases, leaving a spacing of 40 bases between them. Including the terminal cysteine and phenylalanine, the CDR3 comprises 24 residues. The kept DNA is CDR3 alone, 72 bases in frame from the first base. The library was obtained by multiplex PCR. The data were produced on an Illumina MiSeq. Each sorted gammadelta T cell sample was sequenced for both the TCR gamma (TRG) and TCR delta (TRD) chains. The authors' pipeline ran thus. The repertoire analyses used clonotype tree plots, the accumulated frequency of the top 20 clonotypes, and diversity index (DI) and D75 metrics. For TCRdb, the public reads were processed anew by CATT, and duplicate DNA sequences were folded into one row. TCRdb's processing, not the authors' own work, is the source of the V and J calls. Within this sample are some 100,000 delta-chain clones, with around 1.4% of them counted one time only. Around 8.3% of the sample is taken by the ten largest.

This clone was recorded many times. The antigen it recognizes is unknown. This DNA translates differently at residue 17 from the TCRdb protein, which is that of a much larger clone; a read error is likely, and the protein shown is the DNA's own translation. For bulk TCR repertoire analysis, Vgamma9/Vdelta2+ and Vdelta2-negative gammadelta T cell populations were flow-sorted out of peripheral blood mononuclear cells. This chain is built from TRDV1 and TRDJ1; TRDD3 is possibly the D segment (6 matching bases). TCRdb gives no J gene; it was assigned here by matching the DNA to germline. This receptor was identified in a pool of human donors (malaria-infected and uninfected, not separated). Material: gamma-delta T cells from blood. The CDR3 in this case is CALGTLRRGAIPVSVLGDTDKLIF. The DNA sequence follows: TGTGCTCTTGGGACCCTCCGGAGGGGGGCAATTCCTGTTTCTGTACTGGGTGACACCGATAAACTCATCTTT.